This T cell receptor (beta chain) was obtained from a study of cytomegalovirus exposure and HLA in healthy donors. Study-level results: Many donors shared some public TCRs, even though most TCR sequences were rare. Looking again later, the authors saw that most CMV-associated TCR beta chains seemed HLA-restricted. Exclusion as indistinguishable affected some V segments, including TRBV6-2 and TRBV6-3.

The PCR was carried out with 60 Vbeta primers and 13 Jbeta primers. Per the study methods: Approximately 12 million of the about 80 million unique TCR beta chains counted in a later analysis were shared. Assay: immunoSEQ multiplex PCR; the TCRdb copy retains only in-frame clones and omits some. The DNA was the basis for D and trimming; V, J and clone size are from that table. The sample includes some 210,000 clones, 75% to 80% of them seen just once. In regard to this clone: Its specificity is not known.

The V gene end was trimmed by 2 bases and the J gene end by 4 bases; junction bases not matched to a gene: 9. Per the germline V gene, CDR1 is MNHNY and CDR2 is SVGAGI (reference sequence). CDR3 length equals 16 residues. The sequence came from a young woman in good health and CMV-seropositive. The sequenced sample consisted of PBMCs. J is TRBJ2-7 and V is TRBV6-6, with 9 bases identical to TRBD2. The CDR3 region has the DNA TGTGCCAGCAGTTACGGCAGGGGACTAGCTGAATACGAGCAGTACTTC. Its translation: CASSYGRGLAEYEQYF.